This record concerns one TCR beta chain sequence. Its target antigen remains unknown. Base qualities were left out, and no much larger clone turns up one base away. Patients with autoimmune disease history or receiving systemic immunosuppression were excluded from the trial. Peripheral blood for TCR sequencing was collected from all dose cohorts at baseline, on cycle 4 day 1, and on cycle 7 day 1. Samples came from an open-label, multicenter, first-in-human phase I dose-escalation trial of ivuxolimab. Adults with locally advanced or metastatic melanoma, renal cell, hepatocellular, or head and neck squamous cell carcinoma were enrolled in the trial. CD4+ and CD8+ T cells were sorted separately from peripheral blood before TCR sequencing. The data originate from a study of OX40 agonist ivuxolimab in advanced cancers. In the study overall: Ivuxolimab was an agonistic, fully human IgG2 monoclonal antibody directed against OX40 (CD134), a costimulatory receptor. The paper covers the monotherapy dose-escalation part of the phase I ivuxolimab trial, which included N = 52 patients. Of the roughly 52 dose-escalation patients, hepatocellular carcinoma was present in 19, melanoma in roughly 15, renal cell carcinoma in 9 and head and neck cancer in 9. A male proportion of around 83% and a mean age of roughly 55 years, ranging from roughly 20 to 80, were recorded for the dose-escalation cohort. Peripheral TCRbeta sequencing was intended to test whether TCR sequence diversity was altered and clonal T-cell expansion was caused by ivuxolimab. Prior anti-PD-1, anti-PD-L1 or anti-CTLA-4 therapy was permitted, and checkpoint inhibitors had been received by more than 35% of dose-escalation patients. Partial responses occurred in three dose-escalation patients, of whom one had hepatocellular carcinoma and two had cutaneous melanoma. Intravenous ivuxolimab was administered to patients every 2 weeks at six dose levels: 0.01, 0.1, 0.3, 1.5, 3 and 10 mg/kg.

Genomic DNA was isolated from the sorted cells so that the TCRbeta CDR3 region could be sequenced. The immunoSEQ Assay was used to sequence the TCRbeta CDR3 regions. What TCRdb holds here is the immuneACCESS table cut down to in-frame rearrangements. Part of the clones is not present; checked against another copy, under half of the missing clones reflect an unresolved V gene, and the others are unexplained. This sample has tens of thousands of clones in its table, and 90% to 95% of those were observed once. The ten largest clones represent over 11% of the sample. The V and J ends are trimmed by 5 bases and 2 bases, leaving 10 bases between them. The CDR3 has 13 amino acids, counting the end cysteine and phenylalanine. This entry keeps only the CDR3 DNA: 39 bases, framed from base 1. CDR1 is given as LNHDA and CDR2 as SQIVND, both from the germline V gene (reference sequence). What the work shows at the level of the full study, not this receptor alone: At doses of 0.1 to 3.0 mg/kg, clonal expansion of both CD4+ and CD8+ T cells in blood was seen between baseline and week 6. Low levels of normalized T-cell clonal expansion were also seen in some patients who did not respond. The antigen specificity of the clonally expanded peripheral T cells was not determined. After ivuxolimab, expanded clones were on average more numerous among CD8+ T cells than among CD4+ T cells. In the 0.1-3.0 mg/kg groups, partial responders had among the lowest normalized peripheral clonal expansion, particularly in CD8+ T cells.

The sample here was CD4+ or CD8+ T cells sorted from blood, taken in a trial of the OX40 agonist ivuxolimab. This sequence originates from an adult with an advanced solid tumor such as melanoma, head and neck, liver or kidney cancer. Rearrangement joined TRBV19 to TRBJ2-7, with no reliable assignment of the D segment. The CDR3 reads CASSFGETYEQYF. The bases are TGTGCCAGTAGTTTCGGCGAGACCTACGAGCAGTACTTC.